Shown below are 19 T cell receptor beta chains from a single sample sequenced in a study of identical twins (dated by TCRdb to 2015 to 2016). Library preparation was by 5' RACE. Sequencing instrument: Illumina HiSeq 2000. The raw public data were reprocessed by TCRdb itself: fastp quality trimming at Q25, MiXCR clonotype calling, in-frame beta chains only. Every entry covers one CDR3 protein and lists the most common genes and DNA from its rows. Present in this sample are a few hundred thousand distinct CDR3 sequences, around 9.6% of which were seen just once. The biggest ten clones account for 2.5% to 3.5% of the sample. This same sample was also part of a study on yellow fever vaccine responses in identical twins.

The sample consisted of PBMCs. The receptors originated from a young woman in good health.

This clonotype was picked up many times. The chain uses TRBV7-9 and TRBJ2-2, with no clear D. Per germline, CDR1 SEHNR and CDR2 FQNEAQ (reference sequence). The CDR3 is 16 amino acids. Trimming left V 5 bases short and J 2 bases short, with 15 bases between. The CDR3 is CASSISRATNTGELFF. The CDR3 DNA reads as TGTGCCAGCAGCATAAGTCGGGCTACAAACACCGGGGAGCTGTTTTTT.

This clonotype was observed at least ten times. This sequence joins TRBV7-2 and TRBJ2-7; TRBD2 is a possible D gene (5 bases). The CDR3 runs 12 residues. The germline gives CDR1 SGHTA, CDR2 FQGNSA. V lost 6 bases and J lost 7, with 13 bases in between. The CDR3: CASSHPRGEQYF. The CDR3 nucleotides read TGTGCCAGCAGTCACCCTCGAGGGGAGCAGTACTTC.

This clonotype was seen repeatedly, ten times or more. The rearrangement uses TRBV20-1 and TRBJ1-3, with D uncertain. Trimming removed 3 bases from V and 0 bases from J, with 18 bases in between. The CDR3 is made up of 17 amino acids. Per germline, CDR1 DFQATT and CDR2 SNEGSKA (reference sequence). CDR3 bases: TGCAGTGCTAGCGTCACTCGACCCGGTATCTCTGGAAACACCATATATTTT. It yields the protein CSASVTRPGISGNTIYF.

In DNA, the CDR3 is TGTGCCAGCAGTAGATCCGGGACAGGGAACTACGAGCAGTACTTC. Protein product: CASSRSGTGNYEQYF. V gene TRBV27 combines with J gene TRBJ2-7, with 9 bases matching TRBD1. This CDR3 region has 15 residues. V dropped 5 bases and J dropped 3; count of bases not matched to a gene: 8. Germline V CDR1 and CDR2: MNHEY, SMNVEV (reference sequence).

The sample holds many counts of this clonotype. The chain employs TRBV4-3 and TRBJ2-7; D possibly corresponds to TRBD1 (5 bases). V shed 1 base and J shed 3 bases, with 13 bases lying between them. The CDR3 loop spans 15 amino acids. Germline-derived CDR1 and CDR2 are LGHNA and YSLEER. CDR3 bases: TGCGCCAGCAGCCAAGCTCAGGGCCCAGACTACGAGCAGTACTTC. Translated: CASSQAQGPDYEQYF.

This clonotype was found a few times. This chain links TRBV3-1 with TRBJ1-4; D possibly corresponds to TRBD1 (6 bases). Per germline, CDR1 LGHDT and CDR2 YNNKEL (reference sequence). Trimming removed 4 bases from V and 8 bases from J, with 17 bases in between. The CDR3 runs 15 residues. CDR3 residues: CASSPPGTRAEKLFF. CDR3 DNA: TGTGCCAGCAGCCCACCAGGGACAAGGGCCGAAAAACTGTTTTTT.

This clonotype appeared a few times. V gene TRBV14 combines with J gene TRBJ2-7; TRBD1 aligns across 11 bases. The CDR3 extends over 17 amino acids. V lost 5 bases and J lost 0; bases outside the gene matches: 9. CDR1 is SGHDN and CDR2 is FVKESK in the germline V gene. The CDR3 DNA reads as TGTGCCAGCAGCTCCCGGACAGGGGGCAAAATCTCCTACGAGCAGTACTTC. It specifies CASSSRTGGKISYEQYF. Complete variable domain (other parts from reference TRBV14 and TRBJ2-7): EAGVTQFPSHSVIEKGQTVTLRCDPISGHDNLYWYRRVMGKEIKFLLHFVKESKQDESGMPNNRFLAERTGGTYSTLKVQPAELEDSGVYFCASSSRTGGKISYEQYFGPGTRLTVT.

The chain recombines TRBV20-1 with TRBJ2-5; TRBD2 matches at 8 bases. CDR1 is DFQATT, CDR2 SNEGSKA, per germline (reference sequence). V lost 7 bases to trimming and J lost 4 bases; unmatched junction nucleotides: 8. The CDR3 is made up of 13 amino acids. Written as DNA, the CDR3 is TGCAGTGTTTCCGGGAGGGGGGGAGAGACCCAGTACTTC. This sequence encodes CSVSGRGGETQYF.

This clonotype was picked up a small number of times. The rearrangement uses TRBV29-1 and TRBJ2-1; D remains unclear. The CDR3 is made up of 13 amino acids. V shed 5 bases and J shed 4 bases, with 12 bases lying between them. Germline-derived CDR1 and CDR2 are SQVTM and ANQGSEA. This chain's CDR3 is CSVLPGGYNEQFF. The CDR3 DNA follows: TGCAGCGTTCTACCAGGCGGATACAATGAGCAGTTCTTC.

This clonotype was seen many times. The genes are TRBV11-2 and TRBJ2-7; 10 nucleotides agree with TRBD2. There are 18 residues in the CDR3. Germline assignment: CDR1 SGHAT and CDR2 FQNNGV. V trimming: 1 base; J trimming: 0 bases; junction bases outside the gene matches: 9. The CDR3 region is CASSLVPLAGASSYEQYF. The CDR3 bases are TGTGCCAGCAGCTTAGTCCCCCTAGCGGGAGCCAGCTCCTACGAGCAGTACTTC.

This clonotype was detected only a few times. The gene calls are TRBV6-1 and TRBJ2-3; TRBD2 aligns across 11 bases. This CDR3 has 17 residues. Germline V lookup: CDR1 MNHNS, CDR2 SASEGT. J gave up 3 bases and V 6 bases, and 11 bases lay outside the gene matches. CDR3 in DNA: TGTGCCAGCAGCTCCCCCCTAGCGGGGGGTAGGACAGATACGCAGTATTTT. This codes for CASSSPLAGGRTDTQYF.

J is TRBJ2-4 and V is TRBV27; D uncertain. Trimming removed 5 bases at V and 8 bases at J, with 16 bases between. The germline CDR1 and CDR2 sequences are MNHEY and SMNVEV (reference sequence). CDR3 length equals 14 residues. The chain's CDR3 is CASSEKTATDIQYF. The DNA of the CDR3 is TGTGCCAGCAGTGAAAAGACGGCAACAGACATTCAGTACTTC.

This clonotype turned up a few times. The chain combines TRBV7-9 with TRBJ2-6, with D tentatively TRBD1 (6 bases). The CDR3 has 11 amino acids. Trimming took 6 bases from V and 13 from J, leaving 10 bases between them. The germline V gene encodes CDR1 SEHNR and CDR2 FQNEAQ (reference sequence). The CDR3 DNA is TGTGCCAGCAGAATCACAGGGGTCCTGACTTTC. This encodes CASRITGVLTF.

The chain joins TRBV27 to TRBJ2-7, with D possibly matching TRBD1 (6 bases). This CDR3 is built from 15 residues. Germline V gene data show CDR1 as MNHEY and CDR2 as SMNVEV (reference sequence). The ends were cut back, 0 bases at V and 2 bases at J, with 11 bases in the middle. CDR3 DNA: TGTGCCAGCAGTTTATCGACAGGCGGACCCTACGAGCAGTACTTC. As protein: CASSLSTGGPYEQYF.

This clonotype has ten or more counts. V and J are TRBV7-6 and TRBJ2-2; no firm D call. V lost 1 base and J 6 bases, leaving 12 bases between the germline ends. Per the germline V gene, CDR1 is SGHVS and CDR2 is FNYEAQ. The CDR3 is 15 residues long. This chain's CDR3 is CASSLDWLSPGELFF. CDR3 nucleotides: TGTGCCAGCAGCTTAGATTGGCTGTCCCCCGGGGAGCTGTTTTTT.

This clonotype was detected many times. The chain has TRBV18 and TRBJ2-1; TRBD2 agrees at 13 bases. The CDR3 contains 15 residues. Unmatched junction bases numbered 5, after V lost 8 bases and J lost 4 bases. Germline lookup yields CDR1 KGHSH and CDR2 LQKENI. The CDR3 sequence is CASSPLAGGYNEQFF. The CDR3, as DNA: TGTGCCAGCAGCCCACTAGCGGGAGGGTACAATGAGCAGTTCTTC.

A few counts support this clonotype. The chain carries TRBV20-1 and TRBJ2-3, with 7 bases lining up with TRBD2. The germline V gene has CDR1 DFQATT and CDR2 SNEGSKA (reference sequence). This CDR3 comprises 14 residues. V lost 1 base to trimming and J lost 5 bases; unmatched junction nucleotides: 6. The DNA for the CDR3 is TGCAGTGCTAGAGGGGAGGGAGGGCTAGATACGCAGTATTTT. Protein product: CSARGEGGLDTQYF.

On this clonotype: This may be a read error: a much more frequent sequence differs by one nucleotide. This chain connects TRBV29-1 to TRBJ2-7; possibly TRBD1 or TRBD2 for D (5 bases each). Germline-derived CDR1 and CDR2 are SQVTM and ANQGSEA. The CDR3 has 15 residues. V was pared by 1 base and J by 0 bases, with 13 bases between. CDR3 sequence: CSVEGRDRSSYEQYF. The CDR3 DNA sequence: TGCAGCGTTGAAGGTCGGGACCGTAGCTCCTACGAGCAGTACTTC.

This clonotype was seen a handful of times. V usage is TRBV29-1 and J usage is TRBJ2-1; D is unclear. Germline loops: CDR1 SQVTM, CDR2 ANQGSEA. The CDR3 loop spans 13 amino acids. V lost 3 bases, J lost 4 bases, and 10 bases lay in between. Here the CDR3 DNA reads TGCAGCGTTGAGTCGGATACTTACAATGAGCAGTTCTTC. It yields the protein CSVESDTYNEQFF.